The T cell receptor beta chain under discussion was sequenced for a study of blood T cells in healthy people across ages. Study-wide points: Significant beta diversity loss was already apparent by age approximately 36, declining roughly linearly.

The authors ran a second PCR of 7 to 11 cycles using a sample-barcoded 5' primer and a J-beta primer mix. TCRdb re-called the 5' RACE reads through MiXCR, storing one row per CDR3 protein. The sample lists 2 million or so distinct CDR3 sequences; roughly 49% were seen once. The study isolated at least 7 million PBMCs from each sample. The V end was cut by 0 bases, the J end by 9 bases, with 15 bases between. CDR1 and CDR2 from the germline V gene are LNHNV and YYDKDF (reference sequence). This CDR3 has 15 residues. A word on this clonotype: Its antigen is not known.

This clonotype was obtained from a woman in her 40s in good health. The specimen was blood. J is TRBJ2-1 and V is TRBV15; tentatively, D is TRBD2 (6 bases). In nucleotides, the CDR3 is TGTGCCACCAGCAGAGATCTGGGCGGGGCGACTGAGCAGTTCTTC. Translation gives CATSRDLGGATEQFF.